The 24 T cell receptor beta chains below were found in one sample sequenced in a study of Ad26.COV2.S vaccination and SARS-CoV-2 variants. Treatment meaning: roughly 19 received Ad26.COV2.S at low or high dose, single or two shots; a few received placebo; per-sample allocation not given. Sampling was performed 63 days after the first vaccine or placebo injection. The repertoire was sequenced with immunoSEQ multiplex PCR; TCRdb's copy has only in-frame clones and lacks some. This sample has some 420,000 clones; 88% occur once, and the top ten carry 3.6%. The sequencing here drew on peripheral blood, taken in a trial of Ad26.COV2.S vaccine versus placebo. Every receptor here comes from a person aged 18 to 65 who received the Ad26.COV2.S COVID-19 vaccine or a placebo.

This chain links TRBV7-6 with TRBJ1-5; D is possibly TRBD1 (5 bases). The CDR3 length is 18 residues. Trimming cost V 1 base and J 2 bases, with 18 bases left between them. Germline V gives CDR1 SGHVS, CDR2 FNYEAQ. This chain's CDR3 is CASSLGSGTGVGNQPQHF. The CDR3 DNA follows: TGTGCCAGCAGCTTAGGCTCGGGCACAGGCGTGGGCAATCAGCCCCAGCATTTT.

The chain's CDR3 is CASSRDRPESPDEQFF. The CDR3 region has the DNA TGTGCCAGCAGCCGGGACCGCCCGGAGAGCCCGGATGAGCAGTTCTTC. The chain is built from TRBV14 and TRBJ2-1; tentatively, D is TRBD1 or TRBD2 (5 bases each). Germline CDR1 SGHDN, CDR2 FVKESK. CDR3 size: 16 residues. The ends were cut back, 4 bases at V and 8 bases at J, with 21 bases in the middle.

This chain links TRBV15 with TRBJ1-2; possibly TRBD1 for D (6 bases). The CDR3 loop spans 16 amino acids. V was cut by 0 bases and J by 4 bases, with 15 bases left in between. Germline V gives CDR1 LNHNV, CDR2 YYDKDF (reference sequence). The CDR3 loop is CATSRDRAGAIYGYTF. The CDR3 DNA is TGTGCCACCAGCAGAGATCGGGCAGGGGCTATCTATGGCTACACCTTC.

This rearrangement joins TRBV6-2 or TRBV6-3 to TRBJ2-7; D remains ambiguous. The CDR3 is 13 amino acids. From germline, CDR1 is MNHEY and CDR2 SVGEGT. Trimming removed 2 bases from V and 3 bases from J, with 8 bases in between. The CDR3 loop reads CASSYGVFYEQYF. The CDR3 nucleotides read TGTGCCAGCAGTTACGGGGTCTTCTACGAGCAGTACTTC.

The chain joins TRBV5-5 to TRBJ2-7, with D perhaps matching TRBD1 (6 bases). CDR3 length: 14 amino acids. The germline CDR1 and CDR2 sequences are SGHKS and YYEKEE (reference sequence). Trimming removed 0 bases at V and 4 bases at J, with 11 bases between. Here the CDR3 reads CASSLAQGSYEQYF. The CDR3 DNA is TGTGCCAGCAGCTTGGCACAGGGTTCGTACGAGCAGTACTTC.

This sequence joins TRBV7-2 and TRBJ1-1; D uncertain. The germline V gene has CDR1 SGHTA and CDR2 FQGNSA. The length of the CDR3 is 15 residues. Trimming stripped 5 bases from V and 5 bases from J, with 18 bases between. The CDR3 loop is CASSRRFRSWTEAFF. The DNA for the CDR3 is TGTGCCAGCAGCCGGAGGTTTAGGTCCTGGACTGAAGCTTTCTTT.

This clone is a singleton in its sample. The chain has TRBV7-2 and TRBJ1-3; TRBD1 agrees at 9 bases. The CDR3 covers 17 residues. The V segment lost 4 bases and the J segment 0 bases; nucleotides outside the gene matches: 7. CDR1 and CDR2 (germline): SGHTA, FQGNSA. The CDR3 is CASSSTGGRSSGNTIYF. DNA of the CDR3: TGTGCCAGCAGCTCCACAGGGGGCCGTAGCTCTGGAAACACCATATATTTT. Supplemented by reference TRBV7-2 and TRBJ1-3, the full variable domain reads GAGVSQSPSNKVTEKGKDVELRCDPISGHTALYWYRQSLGQGLEFLIYFQGNSAPDKSGLPSDRFSAERTGGSVSTLTIQRTQQEDSAVYLCASSSTGGRSSGNTIYFGEGSWLTVV.

This chain joins TRBV4-3 and TRBJ2-1, with 12 bases that match TRBD2. Germline lookup yields CDR1 LGHNA and CDR2 YSLEER. This CDR3 spans 17 amino acids. V shed 0 bases, J shed 5 bases, and the junction held 5 bases outside the gene matches. DNA of the CDR3: TGCGCCAGCAGCCAAGAGTTTGGACTAGCGGGGAACAATGAGCAGTTCTTC. This sequence encodes CASSQEFGLAGNNEQFF.

CDR3 sequence: CASSSSRQGPSYGYTF. CDR3 nucleotide sequence: TGTGCCAGCAGCTCCTCCAGACAGGGACCCTCCTATGGCTACACCTTC. The V gene is TRBV5-4, the J gene TRBJ1-2; TRBD1 matches 7 bases. This CDR3 contains 16 residues. V gave up 3 bases and J gave up 4 bases; unmatched junction bases: 12. Germline loops: CDR1 SGHNT, CDR2 YYREEE (reference sequence).

CDR3 nucleotides: TGTGCCAGTAGTATGATGGGGGCGACCGGGGAGCTGTTTTTT. As protein: CASSMMGATGELFF. The chain recombines TRBV19 with TRBJ2-2; tentative D call: TRBD1 (6 bases). The germline CDR1 and CDR2 sequences are LNHDA and SQIVND (reference sequence). The CDR3 is 14 residues long. V gave up 3 bases and J gave up 5 bases, with 10 bases separating them.

The CDR3 is CAAGGQSSYNEQFF. The CDR3 nucleotides read TGTGCCGCCGGCGGCCAAAGCTCCTACAATGAGCAGTTCTTC. This sequence joins TRBV19 and TRBJ2-1; D is ambiguous. The germline CDR1 and CDR2 sequences are LNHDA and SQIVND (reference sequence). This CDR3 is built from 14 residues. Trimming took off 11 bases at V and 0 bases at J, with 14 bases between the two ends.

In its sample, this clone was seen a few times. The chain carries TRBV11-2 and TRBJ1-6, with D hard to call. The CDR3 length is 14 residues. Trimming pared 3 bases from V and 7 bases from J, leaving 10 bases between. CDR1 and CDR2 (germline): SGHAT, FQNNGV. The CDR3, as DNA: TGTGCCAGCAGCTTCTCTGTACCGAATTCACCCCTCCACTTT. This gives the protein CASSFSVPNSPLHF.

The chain is built from TRBV5-1 and TRBJ2-1, with 7 bases lining up with TRBD2. V was clipped by 1 base and J by 6 bases; unmatched bases: 4. Germline lookup yields CDR1 SGHRS and CDR2 YFSETQ. This CDR3 spans 14 amino acids. CDR3 in DNA: TGCGCCAGCAGCTTGTCGGGGACTACCAATGAGCAGTTCTTC. Amino acids: CASSLSGTTNEQFF. The full variable domain, its missing parts supplied by reference TRBV5-1 and TRBJ2-1, is KAGVTQTPRYLIKTRGQQVTLSCSPISGHRSVSWYQQTPGQGLQFLFEYFSETQRNKGNFPGRFSGRQFSNSRSEMNVSTLELGDSALYLCASSLSGTTNEQFFGPGTRLTVL.

V and J are TRBV6-5 and TRBJ2-1; 10 bases are a match to TRBD2. CDR3 size: 15 residues. The germline CDR1 and CDR2 sequences are MNHEY and SVGAGI. V shed 4 bases and J 5 bases; nucleotides not matched to a gene: 5. The CDR3 nucleotides read TGTGCCAGCAGTTCGCCTAGCGGGAGAAACAATGAGCAGTTCTTC. Translated, it gives CASSSPSGRNNEQFF.

The rearrangement joins TRBV24-1 to TRBJ2-6; 12 nucleotides line up with TRBD1. V shed 2 bases, J shed 4 bases, and the junction held 5 bases outside the gene matches. CDR3 length equals 18 residues. Germline V CDR1 and CDR2: KGHDR, SFDVKD. CDR3: CATSDSRDRGQGANVLTF. The CDR3 DNA reads as TGTGCCACCAGTGATTCCCGGGACAGGGGGCAAGGGGCCAACGTCCTGACTTTC.

The chain links TRBV5-4 to TRBJ2-3, with unresolved D. The V end lost 4 bases, the J end lost 6 bases, and 15 bases lay between the germline ends. In germline, CDR1 is SGHNT, CDR2 YYREEE (reference sequence). This CDR3 is 14 amino acids long. CDR3 nucleotides: TGTGCCAGCAGCACCGGCCGAAGGGCGGATACGCAGTATTTT. This sequence encodes CASSTGRRADTQYF.

The rearrangement links TRBV27 to TRBJ1-6, with D hard to call. Trimming removed 5 bases from V and 5 bases from J, with 13 bases in between. This CDR3 region has 15 residues. CDR1 MNHEY and CDR2 SMNVEV come from the germline V gene (reference sequence). The CDR3 is CASSPEVVHNSPLHF. In DNA form, the CDR3 reads TGTGCCAGCAGTCCCGAGGTGGTTCATAATTCACCCCTCCACTTT.

The rearrangement links TRBV6-5 to TRBJ2-7; 7 nucleotides align to TRBD1. Germline lookup yields CDR1 MNHEY and CDR2 SVGAGI. V lost 2 bases, J lost 6 bases, and 7 bases stayed unmatched. The CDR3 has 14 residues. Written as DNA, the CDR3 is TGTGCCAGCAGTTACCCCACAGGGGAAGGCGAGCAGTACTTC. The encoded protein is CASSYPTGEGEQYF.

J is TRBJ2-2 and V is TRBV7-6; D may be TRBD1 (5 bases). The CDR3 sequence is 15 residues long. From germline, CDR1 is SGHVS and CDR2 FNYEAQ. V lost 5 bases and J lost 3, with 13 bases in between. In DNA form, the CDR3 reads TGTGCCAGCAGCCGATTCGAAGGGGACACCGGGGAGCTGTTTTTT. This gives the protein CASSRFEGDTGELFF.

This chain links TRBV21-1 with TRBJ2-7; the table names TRBD1, a call not compared with the DNA. TRBV21-1 is assigned pseudogene status. This CDR3 region has 15 residues. CDR3 nucleotides: TGTGCCAGCAGCAAAGCGCGGGACAGACCTCGGGAGCAGTACTTC. Protein sequence: CASSKARDRPREQYF.

The chain recombines TRBV11-2 with TRBJ2-1; maybe TRBD2 (6 bases). The germline CDR1 and CDR2 sequences are SGHAT and FQNNGV. The CDR3 totals 13 residues. Deletions cut 5 bases from V and 10 bases from J, with 15 bases between. The CDR3 loop is CASSPSGAGEQFF. CDR3 sequence (DNA): TGTGCCAGCAGCCCATCGGGCGCGGGGGAGCAGTTCTTC.

CDR3 amino acids: CAISDSGTSPYEQYF. The DNA for the CDR3 is TGTGCCATCAGTGACTCCGGGACTAGCCCCTACGAGCAGTACTTC. V gene TRBV10-3 combines with J gene TRBJ2-7; the match to TRBD2 covers 9 bases. Germline loops: CDR1 ENHRY, CDR2 SYGVKD. The length of the CDR3 is 15 residues. The V and J ends lost 3 bases and 2 bases, in that order; junction bases with no gene match: 5.

V and J are TRBV6-4 and TRBJ1-1; maybe TRBD1 (6 bases). The CDR3 contains 13 residues. Germline CDR1 and CDR2: MRHNA and SNTAGT. V lost 5 bases, J lost 4 bases, and 11 bases lay in between. The CDR3 here is CASSLQGGTEAFF. The CDR3 DNA sequence: TGTGCCAGCAGTTTACAGGGAGGCACTGAAGCTTTCTTT.

J is TRBJ2-7 and V is TRBV3-1 (or the pseudogene TRBV3-2); 8 bases match TRBD2. CDR1 and CDR2 (germline): LGHDT, YNNKEL (reference sequence). This CDR3 is built from 16 residues. J was trimmed by 4 bases and V by 2 bases; bases with no gene match: 10. The CDR3 DNA is TGTGCCAGCAGCCAACCCAGTGACGGGGGGGCTTACGAGCAGTACTTC. Translation: CASSQPSDGGAYEQYF.